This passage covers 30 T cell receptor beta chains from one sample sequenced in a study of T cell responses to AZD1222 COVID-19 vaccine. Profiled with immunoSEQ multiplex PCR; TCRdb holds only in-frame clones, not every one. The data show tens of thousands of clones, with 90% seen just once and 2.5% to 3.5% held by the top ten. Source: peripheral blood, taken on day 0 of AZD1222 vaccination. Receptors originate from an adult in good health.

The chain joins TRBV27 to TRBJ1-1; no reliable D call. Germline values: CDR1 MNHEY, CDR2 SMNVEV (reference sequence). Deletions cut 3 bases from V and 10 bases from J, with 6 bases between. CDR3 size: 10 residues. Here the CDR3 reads CASSLVGAFF. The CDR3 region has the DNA TGTGCCAGCAGTTTGGTGGGAGCTTTCTTT.

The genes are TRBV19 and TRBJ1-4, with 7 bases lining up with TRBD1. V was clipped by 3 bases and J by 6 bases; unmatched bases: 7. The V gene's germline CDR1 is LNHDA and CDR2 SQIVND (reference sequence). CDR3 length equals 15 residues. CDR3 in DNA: TGTGCCAGTAGTATTGAGGGGGCGCCGGATGAAAAACTGTTTTTT. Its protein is CASSIEGAPDEKLFF.

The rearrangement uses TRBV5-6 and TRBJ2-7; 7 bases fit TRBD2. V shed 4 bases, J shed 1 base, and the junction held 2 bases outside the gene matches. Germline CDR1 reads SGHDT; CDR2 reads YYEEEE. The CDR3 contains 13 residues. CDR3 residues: CASSQGLSYEQYF. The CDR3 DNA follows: TGTGCCAGCAGCCAGGGACTATCCTACGAGCAGTACTTC. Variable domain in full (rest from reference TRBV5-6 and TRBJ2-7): DAGVTQSPTHLIKTRGQQVTLRCSPKSGHDTVSWYQQALGQGPQFIFQYYEEEERQRGNFPDRFSGHQFPNYSSELNVNALLLGDSALYLCASSQGLSYEQYFGPGTRLTVT.

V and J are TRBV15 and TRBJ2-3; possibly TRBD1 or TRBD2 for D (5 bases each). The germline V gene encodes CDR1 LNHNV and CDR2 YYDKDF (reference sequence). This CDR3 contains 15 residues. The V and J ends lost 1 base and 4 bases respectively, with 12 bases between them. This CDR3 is CATSRVAGTSDTQYF. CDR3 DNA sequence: TGTGCCACCAGCAGAGTGGCAGGGACGTCAGATACGCAGTATTTT.

CDR3 residues: CASSSPPGGQSGYGYTF. In DNA, the CDR3 is TGTGCCAGCAGCTCCCCCCCTGGAGGACAGTCAGGCTATGGCTACACCTTC. The rearrangement joins TRBV5-5 to TRBJ1-2, with a weak D call TRBD1 (6 bases). Looked up from germline, CDR1 is SGHKS and CDR2 is YYEKEE (reference sequence). The CDR3 totals 17 residues. The ends were cut back, 3 bases at V and 4 bases at J, with 22 bases in the middle.

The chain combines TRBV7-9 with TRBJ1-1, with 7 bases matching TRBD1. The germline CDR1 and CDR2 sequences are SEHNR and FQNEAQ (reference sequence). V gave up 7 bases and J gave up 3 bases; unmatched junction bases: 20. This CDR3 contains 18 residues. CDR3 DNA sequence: TGTGCCAGCACCGCCCCAGGGACAGTCGGCACGGGGGACACTGAAGCTTTCTTT. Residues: CASTAPGTVGTGDTEAFF.

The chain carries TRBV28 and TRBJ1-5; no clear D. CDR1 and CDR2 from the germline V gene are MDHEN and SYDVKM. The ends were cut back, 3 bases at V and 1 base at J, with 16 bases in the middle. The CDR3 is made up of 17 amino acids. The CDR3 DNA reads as TGTGCCAGCAGTTTCCCGGTGGCCATAGGGAGCAATCAGCCCCAGCATTTT. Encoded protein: CASSFPVAIGSNQPQHF. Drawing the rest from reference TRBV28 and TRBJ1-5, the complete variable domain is DVKVTQSSRYLVKRTGEKVFLECVQDMDHENMFWYRQDPGLGLRLIYFSYDVKMKEKGDIPEGYSVSREKKERFSLILESASTNQTSMYLCASSFPVAIGSNQPQHFGDGTRLSIL.

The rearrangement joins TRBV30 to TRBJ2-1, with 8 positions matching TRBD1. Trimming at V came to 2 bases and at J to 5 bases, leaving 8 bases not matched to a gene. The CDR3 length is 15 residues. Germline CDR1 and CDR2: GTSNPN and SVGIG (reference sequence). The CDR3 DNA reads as TGTGCCTGGAGTACCGTGGACAGGGAAAACAATGAGCAGTTCTTC. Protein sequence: CAWSTVDRENNEQFF.

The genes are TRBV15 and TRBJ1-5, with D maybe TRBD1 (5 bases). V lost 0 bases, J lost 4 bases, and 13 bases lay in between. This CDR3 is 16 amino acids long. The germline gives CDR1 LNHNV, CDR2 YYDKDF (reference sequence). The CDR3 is CATSRDQAGKNQPQHF. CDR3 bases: TGTGCCACCAGCAGAGATCAGGCAGGGAAAAATCAGCCCCAGCATTTT.

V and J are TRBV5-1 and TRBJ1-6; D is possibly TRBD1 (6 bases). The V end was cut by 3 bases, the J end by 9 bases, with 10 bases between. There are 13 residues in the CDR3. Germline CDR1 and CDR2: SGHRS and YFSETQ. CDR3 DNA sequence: TGCGCCAGCAGCTCCGGACAGACTTCACCCCTCCACTTT. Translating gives CASSSGQTSPLHF. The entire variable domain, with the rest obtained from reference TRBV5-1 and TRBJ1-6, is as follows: KAGVTQTPRYLIKTRGQQVTLSCSPISGHRSVSWYQQTPGQGLQFLFEYFSETQRNKGNFPGRFSGRQFSNSRSEMNVSTLELGDSALYLCASSSGQTSPLHFGNGTRLTVT.

The CDR3 DNA is TGTGCCATCAGTGAAAATGGGGGTACCAACTATGGCTACACCTTC. It translates to CAISENGGTNYGYTF. The rearrangement uses TRBV10-3 and TRBJ1-2, with D tentatively TRBD1 (5 bases). V was trimmed by 3 bases and J by 2 bases, leaving 13 bases between them. This CDR3 spans 15 amino acids. The germline V gene has CDR1 ENHRY and CDR2 SYGVKD.

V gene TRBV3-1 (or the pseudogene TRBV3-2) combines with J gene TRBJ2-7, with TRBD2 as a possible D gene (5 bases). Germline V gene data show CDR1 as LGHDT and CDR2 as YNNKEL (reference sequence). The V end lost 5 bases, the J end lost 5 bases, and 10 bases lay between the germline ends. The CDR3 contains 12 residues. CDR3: CASSSTGNEQYF. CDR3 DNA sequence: TGTGCCAGCAGCTCAACGGGGAACGAGCAGTACTTC.

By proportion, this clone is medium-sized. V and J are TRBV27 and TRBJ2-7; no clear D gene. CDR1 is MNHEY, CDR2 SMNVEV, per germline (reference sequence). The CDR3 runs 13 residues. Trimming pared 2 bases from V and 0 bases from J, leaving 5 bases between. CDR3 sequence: CASSLGDSYEQYF. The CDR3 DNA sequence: TGTGCCAGCAGTTTAGGGGACTCCTACGAGCAGTACTTC.

The CDR3 region has the DNA TGTGCCAGCAGCGTCGGGACAGATTACGAGCAGTACTTC. Its translation is CASSVGTDYEQYF. This chain uses TRBV11-2 with TRBJ2-7, with 7 bases that match TRBD1. Per the germline V gene, CDR1 is SGHAT and CDR2 is FQNNGV. The junction had 5 bases not matched to a gene; V was cut back by 5 bases and J by 4 bases. The CDR3 is 13 residues long.

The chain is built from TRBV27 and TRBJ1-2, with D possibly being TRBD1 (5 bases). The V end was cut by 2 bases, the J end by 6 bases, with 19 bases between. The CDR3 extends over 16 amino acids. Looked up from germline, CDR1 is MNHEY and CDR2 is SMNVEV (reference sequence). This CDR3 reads CASSLGQGWGLDGYTF. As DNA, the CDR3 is TGTGCCAGCAGTTTAGGCCAGGGTTGGGGTCTGGATGGCTACACCTTC.

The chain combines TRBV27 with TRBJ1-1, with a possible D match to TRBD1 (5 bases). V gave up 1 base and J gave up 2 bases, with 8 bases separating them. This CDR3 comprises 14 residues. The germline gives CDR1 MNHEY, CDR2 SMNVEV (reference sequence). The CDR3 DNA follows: TGTGCCAGCAGTTTATTAGGGACCAACACTGAAGCTTTCTTT. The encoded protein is CASSLLGTNTEAFF.

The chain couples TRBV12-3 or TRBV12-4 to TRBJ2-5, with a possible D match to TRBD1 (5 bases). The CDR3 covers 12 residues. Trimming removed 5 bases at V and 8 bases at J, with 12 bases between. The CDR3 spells CASSTGQATQYF. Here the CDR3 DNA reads TGTGCCAGCAGTACAGGCCAGGCAACCCAGTACTTC.

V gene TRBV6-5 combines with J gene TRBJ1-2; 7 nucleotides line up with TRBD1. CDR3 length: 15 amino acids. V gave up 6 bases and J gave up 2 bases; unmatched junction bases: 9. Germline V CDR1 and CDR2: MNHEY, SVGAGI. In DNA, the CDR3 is TGTGCCAGCAGGCACGGGACAGATTCCAACTATGGCTACACCTTC. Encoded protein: CASRHGTDSNYGYTF.

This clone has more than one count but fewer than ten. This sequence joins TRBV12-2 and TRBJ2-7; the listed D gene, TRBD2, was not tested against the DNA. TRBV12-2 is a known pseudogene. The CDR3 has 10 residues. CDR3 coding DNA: TGTGTCCTGCGCGGCTACGAGCAGTACTTC. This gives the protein CVLRGYEQYF.

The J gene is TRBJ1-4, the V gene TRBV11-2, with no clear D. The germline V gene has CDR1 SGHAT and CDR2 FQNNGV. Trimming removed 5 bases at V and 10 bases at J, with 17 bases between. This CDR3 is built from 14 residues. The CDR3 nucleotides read TGTGCCAGCAGCCCCGCGGAAATGAAGGGAAAACTGTTTTTT. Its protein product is CASSPAEMKGKLFF.

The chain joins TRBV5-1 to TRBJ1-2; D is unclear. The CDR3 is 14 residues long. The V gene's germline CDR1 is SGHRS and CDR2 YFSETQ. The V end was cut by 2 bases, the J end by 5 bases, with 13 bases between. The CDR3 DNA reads TGCGCCAGCAGCTTCTCCGGCAGCATATATGGCTACACCTTC. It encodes CASSFSGSIYGYTF.

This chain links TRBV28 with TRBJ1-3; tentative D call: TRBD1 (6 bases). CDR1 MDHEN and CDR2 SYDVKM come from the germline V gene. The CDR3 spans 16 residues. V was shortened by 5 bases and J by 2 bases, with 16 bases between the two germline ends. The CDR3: CASSPHREGPGNTIYF. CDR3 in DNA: TGTGCCAGCAGTCCACACAGGGAGGGACCTGGAAACACCATATATTTT.

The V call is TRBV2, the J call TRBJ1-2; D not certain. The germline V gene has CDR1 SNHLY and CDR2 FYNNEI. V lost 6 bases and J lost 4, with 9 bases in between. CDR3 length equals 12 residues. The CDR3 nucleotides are TGTGCCAGCAGCGCCGCCAGCTATGGCTACACCTTC. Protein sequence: CASSAASYGYTF.

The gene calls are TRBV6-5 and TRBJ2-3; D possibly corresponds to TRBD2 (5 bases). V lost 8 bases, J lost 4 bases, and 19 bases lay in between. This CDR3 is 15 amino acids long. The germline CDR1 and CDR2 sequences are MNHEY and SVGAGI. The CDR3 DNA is TGTGCCAGCTCTCTGGCTAGCCGGTCCCCAGATACGCAGTATTTT. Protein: CASSLASRSPDTQYF.

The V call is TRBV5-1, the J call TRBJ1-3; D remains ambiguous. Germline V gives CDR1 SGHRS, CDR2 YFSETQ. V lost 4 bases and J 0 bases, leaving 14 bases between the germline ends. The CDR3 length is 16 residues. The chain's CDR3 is CASSAGYRNSGNTIYF. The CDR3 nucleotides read TGCGCCAGCAGCGCTGGATACAGAAACTCTGGAAACACCATATATTTT.

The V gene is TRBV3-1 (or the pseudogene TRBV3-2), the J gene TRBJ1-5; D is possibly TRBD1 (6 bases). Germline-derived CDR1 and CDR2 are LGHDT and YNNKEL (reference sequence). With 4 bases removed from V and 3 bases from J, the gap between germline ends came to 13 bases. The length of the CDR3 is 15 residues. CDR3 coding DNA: TGTGCCAGCAGCCTCAACGGACAGCCCAATCAGCCCCAGCATTTT. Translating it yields CASSLNGQPNQPQHF.

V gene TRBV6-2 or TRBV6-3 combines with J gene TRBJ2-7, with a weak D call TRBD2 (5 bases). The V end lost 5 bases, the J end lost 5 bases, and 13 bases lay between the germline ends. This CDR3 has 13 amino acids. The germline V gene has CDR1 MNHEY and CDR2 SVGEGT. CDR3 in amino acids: CASSPGIRNEQYF. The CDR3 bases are TGTGCCAGCAGTCCGGGGATACGGAACGAGCAGTACTTC.

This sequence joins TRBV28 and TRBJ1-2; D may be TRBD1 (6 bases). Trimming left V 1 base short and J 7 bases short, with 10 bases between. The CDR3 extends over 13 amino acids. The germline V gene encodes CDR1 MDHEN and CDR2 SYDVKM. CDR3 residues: CASSLSGGGGYTF. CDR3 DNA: TGTGCCAGCAGTTTATCGGGAGGGGGTGGCTACACCTTC.

The CDR3 region is CASSWDSVTQYF. CDR3 bases: TGTGCCAGCAGCTGGGACTCGGTGACCCAGTACTTC. The genes are TRBV5-4 and TRBJ2-5; D perhaps matches TRBD2 (6 bases). Trimming cost V 3 bases and J 7 bases, with 10 bases left between them. The CDR3 is 12 residues long. Germline loops: CDR1 SGHNT, CDR2 YYREEE (reference sequence).

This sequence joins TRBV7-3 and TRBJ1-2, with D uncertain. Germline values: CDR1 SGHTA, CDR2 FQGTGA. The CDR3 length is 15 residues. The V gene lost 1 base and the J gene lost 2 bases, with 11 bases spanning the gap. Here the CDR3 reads CASSLNPGSNYGYTF. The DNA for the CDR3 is TGTGCCAGCAGCTTAAATCCGGGATCGAACTATGGCTACACCTTC.